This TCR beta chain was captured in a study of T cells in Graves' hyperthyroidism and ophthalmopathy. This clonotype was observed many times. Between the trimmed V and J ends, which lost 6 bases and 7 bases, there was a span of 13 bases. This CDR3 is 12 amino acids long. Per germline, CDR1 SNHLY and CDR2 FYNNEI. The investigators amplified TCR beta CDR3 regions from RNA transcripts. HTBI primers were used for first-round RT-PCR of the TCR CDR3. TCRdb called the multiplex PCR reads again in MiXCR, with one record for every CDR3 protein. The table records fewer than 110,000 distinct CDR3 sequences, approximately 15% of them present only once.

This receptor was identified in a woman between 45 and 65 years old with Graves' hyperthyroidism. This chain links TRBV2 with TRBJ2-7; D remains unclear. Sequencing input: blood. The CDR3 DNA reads TGTGCCAGCAGCGCTGGCACGAGGGAGCAGTACGTC. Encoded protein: CASSAGTREQYV.